The present entry profiles one TCR beta chain with its context. The sample is drawn from a study of cytomegalovirus exposure and HLA in healthy donors. The study ran its PCR with 60 Vbeta and 13 Jbeta primers. The method was immunoSEQ multiplex PCR; TCRdb's version includes in-frame clones alone and lacks a portion of them. The repertoire holds 76,000 or so clones, with 65% to 80% as singletons. The CDR3 consists of 15 residues. The germline V gene has CDR1 MDHEN and CDR2 SYDVKM. The germline V and J ends were trimmed by 6 bases and 4 bases, with 18 bases remaining between them. The TCR comes from a man aged 25 to 45 in good health and CMV-seronegative. The J gene is TRBJ1-2, the V gene TRBV28; D gene unclear. Source material: PBMCs. The CDR3: CASSKQYRDVYGYTF. Here the CDR3 DNA reads TGTGCCAGCAGCAAACAGTACCGAGACGTCTATGGCTACACCTTC.